The sequence of this T cell receptor (beta chain) was determined in a study of cytomegalovirus exposure and HLA in healthy donors. Findings and caveats of the study: Rare sequences made up most TCRs, while some public TCRs were found in many donors.

Germline-derived CDR1 and CDR2 are SNHLY and FYNNEI. Trimming removed 9 bases from V and 5 bases from J; junction bases left unmatched: 8. The CDR3 consists of 14 residues. Primers included in the PCR were 60 Vbeta and 13 Jbeta primers. Here immunoSEQ multiplex PCR was the method, and the copy in TCRdb shows in-frame clones only, minus some. The top ten hold 0.63% of the sample, which has about 200,000 clones, about 80% seen once. A note on this clone: Its antigen is not known.

V gene TRBV2 combines with J gene TRBJ2-5; the match to TRBD2 covers 11 bases. The TCR comes from a man between 18 and 29 years old in good health and CMV-seronegative. Input material: PBMCs. CDR3 DNA: TGTGCCAGTCGACTAGCGGGATTAGGTGAGACCCAGTACTTC. Translated, it gives CASRLAGLGETQYF.